One and the same sample provided the 27 T cell receptor beta chains below, sequenced in a study of blood T cells in healthy people across ages. A second PCR, run for about 6 to 11 cycles, used a sample-barcoded 5' primer plus a J-beta primer mix. MiXCR was run by TCRdb on the 5' RACE reads, yielding one entry per CDR3 protein. The data contain a few hundred thousand distinct CDR3 sequences, about 49% of them singletons. Sequencing used blood. These receptors were collected from a man aged 55-75 years in good health.

A word on this clonotype: A much larger clone differs from this one at a single base, so this may be a read error. The chain couples TRBV28 to TRBJ1-5, with TRBD1 matching over 10 bases. This CDR3 is built from 16 residues. The J segment lost 7 bases and the V segment lost 3 bases, leaving 9 bases of the junction unmatched. Germline values: CDR1 MDHEN, CDR2 SYDVKM. The CDR3 reads CASSLRTRTGGQPQHF. Written as DNA, the CDR3 is TGTGCCAGCAGTTTGCGCACCAGGACAGGGGGGCAGCCCCAGCATTTT.

A remark on this clonotype: This sequence may be a read error, since a much larger clone differs from it by one base. J is TRBJ2-4 and V is TRBV27; the match to TRBD2 covers 8 bases. Trimming removed 4 bases from V and 13 bases from J; junction bases left unmatched: 21. Germline V lookup: CDR1 MNHEY, CDR2 SMNVEV (reference sequence). This CDR3 is 17 amino acids long. The CDR3 nucleotides are TGTGCCAGCAGTTGGGGGTCGCGCCGGGGGGGTTACAATGAGCAGTACTTC. Encoded protein: CASSWGSRRGGYNEQYF.

The table lists this clonotype with a few counts. The V call is TRBV6-2 or TRBV6-3, the J call TRBJ1-1; perhaps TRBD1 as D (5 bases). Trimming took 5 bases from V and 0 from J, leaving 10 bases between them. CDR3 length equals 14 residues. The germline gives CDR1 MNHEY, CDR2 SVGEGT. CDR3 residues: CASSDNRLNTEAFF. In nucleotides, the CDR3 is TGTGCCAGCAGTGACAACAGGTTGAACACTGAAGCTTTCTTT.

The rearrangement joins TRBV2 to TRBJ1-2, with no clear D. Germline loops: CDR1 SNHLY, CDR2 FYNNEI. Trimming took off 1 base at V and 5 bases at J, with 5 bases between the two ends. There are 12 residues in the CDR3. The CDR3 reads CASSEDGYGYTF. CDR3 in DNA: TGTGCCAGCAGTGAAGACGGATATGGCTACACCTTC.

There are a few counts of this clonotype. CDR3 in DNA: TGTGCCAGCAGTTACGGGACGGGCAGGCCGTTCTTGGAGCAGTACTTC. It specifies CASSYGTGRPFLEQYF. The V call is TRBV6-2 or TRBV6-3, the J call TRBJ2-7; D possibly uses TRBD1 or TRBD2 (5 bases each). V dropped 2 bases and J dropped 7 bases, with 21 bases sitting between them. This CDR3 region has 16 residues. Germline V gene lookup returns CDR1 MNHEY and CDR2 SVGEGT.

The chain carries TRBV7-7 and TRBJ2-5; D might be TRBD1 (6 bases). Germline CDR1 and CDR2: SSHAT and FNYEAQ (reference sequence). There are 14 residues in the CDR3. Trimming shortened V by 3 bases and J by 1 base, and 9 bases separated the two germline ends. CDR3 residues: CASSLGQLQETQYF. The CDR3 DNA reads TGTGCCAGCAGCTTGGGACAACTCCAAGAGACCCAGTACTTC.

There are many counts of this clonotype. This could be a read error, since a much larger clone is one nucleotide away. The chain links TRBV28 to TRBJ2-7; D gene unclear. V shed 5 bases and J shed 7 bases, with 18 bases lying between them. The germline V gene encodes CDR1 MDHEN and CDR2 SYDVKM. The CDR3 loop spans 14 amino acids. As DNA, the CDR3 is TGTGCCAGCAGTGTAAAGCTCCCCGGTCGGGAGCAGTACTTC. Translation: CASSVKLPGREQYF.

V gene TRBV4-2 combines with J gene TRBJ2-2, with 8 positions matching TRBD2. The V gene's germline CDR1 is LGHNA and CDR2 YNFKEQ. V was clipped by 4 bases and J by 3 bases; unmatched bases: 7. The CDR3 covers 16 residues. Here the CDR3 reads CASSRERGTYTGELFF. The CDR3 DNA follows: TGTGCCAGCAGCCGGGAGCGGGGGACCTACACCGGGGAGCTGTTTTTT.

V is TRBV7-2 and J is TRBJ2-7; a weak D match, TRBD1 (6 bases). V was clipped by 0 bases and J by 7 bases, with 13 bases between them. Germline V lookup: CDR1 SGHTA, CDR2 FQGNSA. The CDR3 has 14 residues. CDR3: CASSLAAGEREQYF. In nucleotides, the CDR3 is TGTGCCAGCAGCTTAGCCGCAGGGGAGAGGGAGCAGTACTTC.

This sequence joins TRBV28 and TRBJ1-2; TRBD1 might be the D (6 bases). This CDR3 has 13 amino acids. V dropped 6 bases and J dropped 5 bases, with 13 bases sitting between them. Per the germline V gene, CDR1 is MDHEN and CDR2 is SYDVKM. CDR3: CASRTGTHYGYTF. The CDR3 DNA reads as TGTGCCAGCAGGACCGGGACACATTATGGCTACACCTTC.

The J gene is TRBJ2-1, the V gene TRBV9; 10 bases align to TRBD2. Germline assignment: CDR1 SGDLS and CDR2 YYNGEE. The trim removed 2 bases at V and 3 bases at J, leaving 2 bases unmatched. The CDR3 contains 15 residues. The CDR3 reads CASSVSGGLYNEQFF. CDR3 bases: TGTGCCAGCAGCGTTAGCGGGGGGCTCTACAATGAGCAGTTCTTC.

This clonotype was seen ten or more times. At one end, the junction sequence differs from germline, possibly due to a read error. The V call is TRBV7-7, the J call TRBJ2-5; 15 bases map to TRBD2. Germline V CDR1 and CDR2: SSHAT, FNYEAQ (reference sequence). The CDR3 covers 17 residues. CDR3 coding DNA: TGTGCTAGCAGCTCTGGACTAGCGGGAGGGCCGGGTGAGACCCAGTACTTC. It yields the protein CASSSGLAGGPGETQYF.

The chain carries TRBV7-2 and TRBJ2-7; tentatively, D is TRBD1 (5 bases). V was pared by 4 bases and J by 3 bases, with 10 bases between. Germline assignment: CDR1 SGHTA and CDR2 FQGNSA. This CDR3 is 13 amino acids long. This chain's CDR3 is CASSSRTNYEQYF. DNA for the CDR3: TGTGCCAGCAGCTCCCGGACAAACTACGAGCAGTACTTC. The full variable domain, rest sourced from reference TRBV7-2 and TRBJ2-7, is GAGVSQSPSNKVTEKGKDVELRCDPISGHTALYWYRQSLGQGLEFLIYFQGNSAPDKSGLPSDRFSAERTGGSVSTLTIQRTQQEDSAVYLCASSSRTNYEQYFGPGTRLTVT.

This sequence joins TRBV20-1 and TRBJ2-3; 15 bases fit TRBD2. The CDR3 covers 20 residues. Germline V gives CDR1 DFQATT, CDR2 SNEGSKA (reference sequence). V shed 1 base and J 5 bases; nucleotides not matched to a gene: 16. The DNA of the CDR3 is TGCAGTGCTAGAGCCCCGGTCCCTGGACTAGCGGGAGGGCCCCAAGATACGCAGTATTTT. Its translation: CSARAPVPGLAGGPQDTQYF.

The chain is built from TRBV7-2 and TRBJ2-3, with 9 positions matching TRBD1. The CDR3 runs 16 residues. The V gene end was trimmed by 1 base and the J gene end by 7 bases; junction bases not matched to a gene: 9. Germline V gene data show CDR1 as SGHTA and CDR2 as FQGNSA. The CDR3: CASSLGGTGPRYTQYF. CDR3 bases: TGTGCCAGCAGCTTAGGCGGGACAGGGCCCCGTTATACGCAGTATTTT.

The chain joins TRBV7-9 to TRBJ2-1, with 7 bases aligning to TRBD1. The CDR3 spans 16 residues. J lost 4 bases, V lost 6 bases, and 12 bases had no gene match. Germline-derived CDR1 and CDR2 are SEHNR and FQNEAQ (reference sequence). The CDR3 bases are TGTGCCAGCAGACGACGGGACAGAGCCCTGTACAATGAGCAGTTCTTC. It codes for CASRRRDRALYNEQFF.

This clonotype was observed a handful of times. The genes are TRBV10-3 and TRBJ1-1, with D unresolved. The CDR3 consists of 13 residues. V was pared by 6 bases and J by 2 bases, with 10 bases between. CDR1 is ENHRY, CDR2 SYGVKD, per germline. CDR3 region: CAIRDGPNTEAFF. DNA of the CDR3: TGTGCCATCAGGGACGGCCCTAACACTGAAGCTTTCTTT.

This clonotype has more than one count but fewer than ten. The rearrangement joins TRBV7-2 to TRBJ2-1; 8 bases map to TRBD2. The CDR3 runs 13 residues. After removal of 5 bases from V and 6 bases from J, the junction contained 3 bases not matched to a gene. Per the germline V gene, CDR1 is SGHTA and CDR2 is FQGNSA. Written as DNA, the CDR3 is TGTGCCAGCAGCATCGGGGGGGTCAATGAGCAGTTCTTC. This sequence encodes CASSIGGVNEQFF.

This clonotype has only a few counts. The chain couples TRBV5-1 to TRBJ2-3; D is perhaps TRBD2 (6 bases). The CDR3 runs to 13 residues. Germline V gene lookup returns CDR1 SGHRS and CDR2 YFSETQ. V lost 3 bases, J lost 10 bases, and 15 bases lay in between. CDR3 bases: TGCGCCAGCAGCTACCTAGCCGGGGGTCCGCAGTATTTT. Translation: CASSYLAGGPQYF.

In this sample, this clonotype turned up a few times. The V call is TRBV29-1, the J call TRBJ2-3; 9 bases map to TRBD2. Germline assignment: CDR1 SQVTM and CDR2 ANQGSEA. The CDR3 consists of 14 residues. V lost 6 bases to trimming and J lost 3 bases; unmatched junction nucleotides: 7. The CDR3 here is CSVDSGSLTDTQYF. CDR3 coding DNA: TGCAGCGTGGATAGCGGGAGCCTTACAGATACGCAGTATTTT.

In nucleotides, the CDR3 is TGTGCCAGCAGCTTGGTCGACTTTAGCGGGAGTAATGAGCAGTTCTTC. This gives the protein CASSLVDFSGSNEQFF. The chain is built from TRBV7-8 and TRBJ2-1; 9 bases align to TRBD2. There are 16 residues in the CDR3. Germline CDR1 reads SGHVS; CDR2 reads FQNEAQ. Trimming removed 3 bases from V and 7 bases from J; junction bases left unmatched: 10.

This chain joins TRBV7-3 and TRBJ2-5; D uncertain. V was cut by 1 base and J by 11 bases, with 17 bases left in between. Per germline, CDR1 SGHTA and CDR2 FQGTGA. CDR3 length: 14 residues. As DNA, the CDR3 is TGTGCCAGCAGCTTAAAGGGTCTGAGCAATGAGCAGTACTTC. It is translated as CASSLKGLSNEQYF.

In its sample, this clonotype was seen many times. The chain is built from TRBV20-1 and TRBJ2-1; D possibly corresponds to TRBD2 (5 bases). Germline V CDR1 and CDR2: DFQATT, SNEGSKA (reference sequence). V was trimmed by 4 bases and J by 8 bases, leaving 9 bases between them. CDR3 size: 11 residues. The CDR3 DNA follows: TGCAGTGCTACGGACGGGGATGAGCAGTTCTTC. Protein sequence: CSATDGDEQFF.

This clonotype was seen more than once but under ten times. The V and J genes are TRBV20-1 and TRBJ2-3, with D uncertain. The CDR3 contains 14 residues. The V gene's germline CDR1 is DFQATT and CDR2 SNEGSKA (reference sequence). Trimming took off 3 bases at V and 0 bases at J, with 10 bases between the two ends. In DNA form, the CDR3 reads TGCAGTGCTAGCGACCGGAGTAGCACAGATACGCAGTATTTT. Protein product: CSASDRSSTDTQYF.

Notes on this clonotype: Compared with germline, one end of the junction differs, possibly owing to a read error. The chain couples TRBV6-1 to TRBJ1-1; no clear D. Per germline, CDR1 MNHNS and CDR2 SASEGT. There are 15 residues in the CDR3. CDR3 nucleotides: TGTACCAGCAGTGCACTCGGGCTCGGGAACACTGAAGCTTTCTTT. Protein sequence: CTSSALGLGNTEAFF.

This clonotype was found a few times. V is TRBV7-2 and J is TRBJ1-2; TRBD1 agrees at 11 bases. The CDR3 loop spans 16 amino acids. Germline CDR1 is SGHTA and CDR2 is FQGNSA. Trimming took 5 bases from V and 3 from J; bases not matched to a gene: 8. CDR3 DNA sequence: TGTGCCAGCAGCCCCCGGACAGGGGGCATTCACTATGGCTACACCTTC. This sequence encodes CASSPRTGGIHYGYTF.

This clonotype came up many times. V gene TRBV7-2 combines with J gene TRBJ2-5; D ambiguous. V shed 3 bases and J shed 5 bases, with 13 bases lying between them. Germline V gene sequence: CDR1 SGHTA, CDR2 FQGNSA. CDR3 length: 14 amino acids. The CDR3: CASSFDFSGETQYF. The CDR3 coding sequence is TGTGCCAGCAGCTTTGACTTTTCCGGGGAGACCCAGTACTTC.